This TCR beta chain was recovered during a study of graft-versus-host responses after intestinal transplantation. This CDR3 has 16 residues. Germline lookup yields CDR1 SGHRS and CDR2 YFSETQ. V trimming: 2 bases; J trimming: 3 bases; junction bases outside the gene matches: 7. The table came from immunoSEQ multiplex PCR; TCRdb's copy has only in-frame clones and leaves some out. The data hold 85,000 to 100,000 clones, with approximately 90% observed a single time. As concerns this clone: Antigen: not known.

The specimen was unstimulated CD4+ T cells sorted from spleen or lymph node cells, collected before transplant. This TCR was sampled from a human donor who was the organ donor for an intestinal transplant. The chain combines TRBV5-1 with TRBJ2-3, with 9 bases aligning to TRBD2. The CDR3 spells CASSLRTSVGTDTQYF. The CDR3 DNA reads as TGCGCCAGCAGCTTAAGGACTAGCGTGGGGACAGATACGCAGTATTTT. The whole variable domain, filled in from reference TRBV5-1 and TRBJ2-3, reads KAGVTQTPRYLIKTRGQQVTLSCSPISGHRSVSWYQQTPGQGLQFLFEYFSETQRNKGNFPGRFSGRQFSNSRSEMNVSTLELGDSALYLCASSLRTSVGTDTQYFGPGTRLTVL.